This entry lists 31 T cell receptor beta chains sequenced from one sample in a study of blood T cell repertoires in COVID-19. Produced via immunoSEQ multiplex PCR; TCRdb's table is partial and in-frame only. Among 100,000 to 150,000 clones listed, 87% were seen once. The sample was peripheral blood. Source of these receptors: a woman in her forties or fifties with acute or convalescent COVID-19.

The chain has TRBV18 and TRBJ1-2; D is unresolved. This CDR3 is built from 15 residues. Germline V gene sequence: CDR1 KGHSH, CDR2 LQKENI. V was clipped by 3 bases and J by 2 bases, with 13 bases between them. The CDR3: CASSPAPTPNYGYTF. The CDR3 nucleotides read TGTGCCAGCTCACCCGCCCCAACACCAAACTATGGCTACACCTTC.

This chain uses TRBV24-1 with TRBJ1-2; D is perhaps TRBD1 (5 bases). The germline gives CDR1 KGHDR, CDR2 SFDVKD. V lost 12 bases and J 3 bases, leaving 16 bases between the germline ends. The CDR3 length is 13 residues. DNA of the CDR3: TGTGCCCCCCCGACAGTTAGGGACTATGGCTACACCTTC. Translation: CAPPTVRDYGYTF.

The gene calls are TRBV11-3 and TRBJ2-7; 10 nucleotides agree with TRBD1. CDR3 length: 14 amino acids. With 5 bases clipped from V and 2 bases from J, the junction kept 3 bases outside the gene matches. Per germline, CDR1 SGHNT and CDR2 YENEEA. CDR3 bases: TGTGCCAGCAGCAACGGACAGGGGGCCTACGAGCAGTACTTC. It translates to CASSNGQGAYEQYF.

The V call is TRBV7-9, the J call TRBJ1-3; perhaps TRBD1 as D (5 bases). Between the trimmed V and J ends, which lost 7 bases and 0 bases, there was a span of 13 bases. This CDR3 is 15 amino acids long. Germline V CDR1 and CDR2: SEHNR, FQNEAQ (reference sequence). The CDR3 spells CASTSAGPSGNTIYF. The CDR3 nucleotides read TGTGCCAGCACCTCGGCAGGGCCCTCTGGAAACACCATATATTTT.

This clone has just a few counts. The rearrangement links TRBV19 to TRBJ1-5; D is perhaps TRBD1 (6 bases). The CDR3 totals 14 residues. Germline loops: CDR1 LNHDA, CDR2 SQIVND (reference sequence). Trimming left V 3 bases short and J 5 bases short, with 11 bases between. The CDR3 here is CASSIGQTYQPQHF. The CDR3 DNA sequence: TGTGCCAGTAGTATCGGACAGACCTATCAGCCCCAGCATTTT. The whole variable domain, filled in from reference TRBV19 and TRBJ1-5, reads DGGITQSPKYLFRKEGQNVTLSCEQNLNHDAMYWYRQDPGQGLRLIYYSQIVNDFQKGDIAEGYSVSREKKESFPLTVTSAQKNPTAFYLCASSIGQTYQPQHFGDGTRLSIL.

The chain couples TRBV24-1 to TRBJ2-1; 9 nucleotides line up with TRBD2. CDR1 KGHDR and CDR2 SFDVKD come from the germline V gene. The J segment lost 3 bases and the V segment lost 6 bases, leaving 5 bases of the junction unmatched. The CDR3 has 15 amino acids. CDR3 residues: CATSSSGTLYNEQFF. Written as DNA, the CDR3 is TGTGCCACCAGTTCTAGCGGGACTCTCTACAATGAGCAGTTCTTC.

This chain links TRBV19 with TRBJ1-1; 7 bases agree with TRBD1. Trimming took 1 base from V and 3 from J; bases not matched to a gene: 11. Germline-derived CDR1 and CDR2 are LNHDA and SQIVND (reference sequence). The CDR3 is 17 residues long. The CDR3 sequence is CASSIAGTASRDTEAFF. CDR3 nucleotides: TGTGCCAGTAGTATAGCTGGGACAGCCAGCCGGGACACTGAAGCTTTCTTT.

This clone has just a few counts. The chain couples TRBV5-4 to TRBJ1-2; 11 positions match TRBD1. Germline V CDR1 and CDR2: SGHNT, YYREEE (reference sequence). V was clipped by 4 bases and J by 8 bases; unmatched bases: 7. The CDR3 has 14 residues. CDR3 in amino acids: CASSRDRGSEGYTF. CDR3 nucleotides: TGTGCCAGCAGCCGGGACAGGGGGAGTGAAGGCTACACCTTC.

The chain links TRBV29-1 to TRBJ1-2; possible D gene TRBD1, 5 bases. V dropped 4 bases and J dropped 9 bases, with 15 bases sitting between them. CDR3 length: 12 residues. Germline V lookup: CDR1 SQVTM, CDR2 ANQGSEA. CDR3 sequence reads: CSVVGGGWSYTF. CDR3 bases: TGCAGCGTTGTGGGGGGAGGTTGGAGCTACACCTTC.

The CDR3 loop reads CASSGRQGVYSGNTIYF. The CDR3 bases are TGTGCCAGCAGCGGTCGACAGGGGGTTTACTCTGGAAACACCATATATTTT. The V gene is TRBV5-6, the J gene TRBJ1-3; 9 bases map to TRBD1. The CDR3 consists of 17 residues. V lost 4 bases to trimming and J lost 0 bases; unmatched junction nucleotides: 8. Germline-derived CDR1 and CDR2 are SGHDT and YYEEEE.

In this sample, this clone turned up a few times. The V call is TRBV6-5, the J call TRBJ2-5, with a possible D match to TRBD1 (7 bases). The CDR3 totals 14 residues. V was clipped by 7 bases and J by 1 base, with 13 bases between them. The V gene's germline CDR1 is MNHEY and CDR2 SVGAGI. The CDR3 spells CASKRRGPQETQYF. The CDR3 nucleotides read TGTGCCAGCAAGAGGAGGGGGCCCCAAGAGACCCAGTACTTC.

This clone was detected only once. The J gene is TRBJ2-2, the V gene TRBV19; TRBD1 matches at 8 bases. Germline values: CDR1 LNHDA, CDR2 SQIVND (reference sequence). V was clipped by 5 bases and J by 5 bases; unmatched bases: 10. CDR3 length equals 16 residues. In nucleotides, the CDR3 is TGTGCCAGTAGTCTAAGATGGACAGGGAGAACCGGGGAGCTGTTTTTT. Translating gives CASSLRWTGRTGELFF.

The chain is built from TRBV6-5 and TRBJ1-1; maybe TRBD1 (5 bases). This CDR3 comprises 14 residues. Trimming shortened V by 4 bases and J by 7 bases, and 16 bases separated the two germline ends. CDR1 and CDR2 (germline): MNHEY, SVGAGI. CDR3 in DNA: TGTGCCAGCAGTTCCGAAGGGCGGGGGAGTGAAGCTTTCTTT. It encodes CASSSEGRGSEAFF.

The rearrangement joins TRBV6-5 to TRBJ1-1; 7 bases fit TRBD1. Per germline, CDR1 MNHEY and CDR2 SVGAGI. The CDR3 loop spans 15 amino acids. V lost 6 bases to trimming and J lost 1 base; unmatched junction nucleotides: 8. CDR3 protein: CASSRAGQANTEAFF. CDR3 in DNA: TGTGCCAGCAGCCGCGCAGGACAGGCGAACACTGAAGCTTTCTTT.

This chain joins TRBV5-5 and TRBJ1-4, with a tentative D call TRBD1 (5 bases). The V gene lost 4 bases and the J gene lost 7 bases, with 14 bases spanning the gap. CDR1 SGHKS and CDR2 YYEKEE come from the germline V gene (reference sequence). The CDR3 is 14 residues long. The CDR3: CASSLGTGGEKLFF. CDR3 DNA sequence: TGTGCCAGCAGCCTAGGGACCGGGGGTGAAAAACTGTTTTTT.

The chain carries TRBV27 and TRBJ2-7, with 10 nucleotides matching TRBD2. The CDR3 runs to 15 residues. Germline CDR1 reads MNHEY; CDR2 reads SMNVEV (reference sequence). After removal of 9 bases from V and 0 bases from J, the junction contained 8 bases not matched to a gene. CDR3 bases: TGTGCCAGGACACCCTGGACTAGCGGCTCCTACGAGCAGTACTTC. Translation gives CARTPWTSGSYEQYF.

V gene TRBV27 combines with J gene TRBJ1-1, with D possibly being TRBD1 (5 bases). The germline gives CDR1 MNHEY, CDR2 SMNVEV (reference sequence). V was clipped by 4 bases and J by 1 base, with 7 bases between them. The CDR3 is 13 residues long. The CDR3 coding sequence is TGTGCCAGCAGTTGGGACTCGAACACTGAAGCTTTCTTT. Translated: CASSWDSNTEAFF.

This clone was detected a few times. Here the CDR3 reads CASSFSDRASPLHF. The CDR3 DNA is TGTGCCAGCAGCTTTTCCGACAGGGCTTCACCCCTCCACTTT. This chain links TRBV5-6 with TRBJ1-6, with TRBD1 matching 7 bases. Germline assignment: CDR1 SGHDT and CDR2 YYEEEE. With 2 bases clipped from V and 9 bases from J, the junction kept 5 bases outside the gene matches. The CDR3 is 14 residues long.

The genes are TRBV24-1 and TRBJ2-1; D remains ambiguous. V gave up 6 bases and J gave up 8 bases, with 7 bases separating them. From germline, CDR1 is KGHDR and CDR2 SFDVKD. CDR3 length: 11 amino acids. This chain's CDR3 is CATSRLDEQFF. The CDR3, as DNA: TGTGCCACCAGTCGGTTGGATGAGCAGTTCTTC.

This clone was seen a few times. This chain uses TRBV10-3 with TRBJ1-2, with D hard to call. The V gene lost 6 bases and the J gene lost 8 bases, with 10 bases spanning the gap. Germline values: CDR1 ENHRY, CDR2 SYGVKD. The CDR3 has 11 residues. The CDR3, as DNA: TGTGCCATCAGCTCGGACTTGGGCTACACCTTC. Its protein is CAISSDLGYTF.

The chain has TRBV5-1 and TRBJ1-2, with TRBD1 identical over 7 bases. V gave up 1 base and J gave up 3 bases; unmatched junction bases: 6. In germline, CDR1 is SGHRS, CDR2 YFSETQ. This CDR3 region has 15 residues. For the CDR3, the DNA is TGCGCCAGCAGCTTGTTGTGGGGGACAGACTATGGCTACACCTTC. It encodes CASSLLWGTDYGYTF.

The CDR3 sequence is CASSFNEKLFF. The CDR3 region has the DNA TGTGCCAGCAGCTTCAATGAAAAACTGTTTTTT. The chain links TRBV12-3 or TRBV12-4 to TRBJ1-4, with D uncertain. The CDR3 totals 11 residues. V lost 6 bases and J lost 5, with 4 bases in between.

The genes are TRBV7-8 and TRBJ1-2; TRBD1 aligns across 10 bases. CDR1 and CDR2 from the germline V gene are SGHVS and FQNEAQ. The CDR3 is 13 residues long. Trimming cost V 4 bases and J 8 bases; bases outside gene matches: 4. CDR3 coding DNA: TGTGCCAGCAGCTCGACAGGGGGCGGCGGCTACACCTTC. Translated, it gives CASSSTGGGGYTF. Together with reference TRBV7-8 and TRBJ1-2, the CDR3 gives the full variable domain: GAGVSQSPRYKVAKRGQDVALRCDPISGHVSLFWYQQALGQGPEFLTYFQNEAQLDKSGLPSDRFFAERPEGSVSTLKIQRTQQEDSAVYLCASSSTGGGGYTFGSGTRLTVV.

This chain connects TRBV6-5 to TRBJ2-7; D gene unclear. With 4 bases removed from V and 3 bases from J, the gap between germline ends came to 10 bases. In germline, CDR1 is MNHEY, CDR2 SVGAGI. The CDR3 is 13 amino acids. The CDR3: CASSSVIDYEQYF. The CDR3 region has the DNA TGTGCCAGCAGTTCGGTAATTGACTACGAGCAGTACTTC.

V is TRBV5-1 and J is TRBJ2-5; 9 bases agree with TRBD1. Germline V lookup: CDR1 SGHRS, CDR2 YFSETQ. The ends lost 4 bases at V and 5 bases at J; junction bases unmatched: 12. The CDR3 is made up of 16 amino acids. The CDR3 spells CASSAAGTGKWETQYF. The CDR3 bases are TGCGCCAGCAGCGCAGCCGGGACAGGGAAATGGGAGACCCAGTACTTC.

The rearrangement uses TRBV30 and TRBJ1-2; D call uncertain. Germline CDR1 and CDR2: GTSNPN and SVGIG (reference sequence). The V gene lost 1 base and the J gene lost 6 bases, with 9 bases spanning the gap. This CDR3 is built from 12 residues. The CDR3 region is CAWSASGNGYTF. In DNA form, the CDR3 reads TGTGCCTGGAGTGCTTCGGGAAATGGCTACACCTTC.

The CDR3 region is CASSQDLPGVNGELFF. The CDR3, as DNA: TGCGCCAGCAGCCAAGATCTTCCAGGGGTAAACGGGGAGCTGTTTTTT. The chain is built from TRBV4-3 and TRBJ2-2; tentative D call: TRBD1 (6 bases). The CDR3 extends over 16 amino acids. Deletions cut 0 bases from V and 7 bases from J, with 15 bases between. CDR1 LGHNA and CDR2 YSLEER come from the germline V gene.

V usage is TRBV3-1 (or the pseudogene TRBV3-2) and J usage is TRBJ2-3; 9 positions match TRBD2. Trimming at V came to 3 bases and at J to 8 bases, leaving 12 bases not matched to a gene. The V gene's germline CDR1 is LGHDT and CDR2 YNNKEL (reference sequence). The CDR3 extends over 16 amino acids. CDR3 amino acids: CASSQSSGSPFRTQYF. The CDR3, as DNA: TGTGCCAGCAGCCAGAGTAGCGGGAGCCCTTTTCGTACGCAGTATTTT.

The CDR3 nucleotides are TGTGCCAGCAGTTACGGGCGGGATGGGTACGAGCAGTACTTC. This codes for CASSYGRDGYEQYF. The chain joins TRBV6-6 to TRBJ2-7; TRBD2 is a possible D gene (6 bases). The V end was cut by 2 bases, the J end by 4 bases, with 12 bases between. The CDR3 loop spans 14 amino acids. The germline gives CDR1 MNHNY, CDR2 SVGAGI (reference sequence).

CDR3 amino acids: CASRPDRFNSPLHF. CDR3 coding DNA: TGTGCCAGCAGACCCGACAGGTTTAATTCACCCCTCCACTTT. The V call is TRBV2, the J call TRBJ1-6, with D perhaps matching TRBD1 (6 bases). The CDR3 totals 14 residues. Germline assignment: CDR1 SNHLY and CDR2 FYNNEI. Trimming cost V 6 bases and J 6 bases, with 12 bases left between them.

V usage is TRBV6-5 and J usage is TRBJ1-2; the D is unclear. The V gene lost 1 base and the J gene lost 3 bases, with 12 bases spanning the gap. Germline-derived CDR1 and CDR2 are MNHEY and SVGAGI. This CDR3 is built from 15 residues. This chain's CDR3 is CASSYFGEGYYGYTF. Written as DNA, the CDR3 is TGTGCCAGCAGTTACTTCGGAGAGGGATACTATGGCTACACCTTC.